What follows are 13 T cell receptor beta chains derived from one specimen sequenced in a study of shared clonotypes between healthy human individuals. Profiled with immunoSEQ multiplex PCR; TCRdb holds only in-frame clones, not every one. Among about 2.1 million clones listed, around 93% were seen once. Terminally differentiated effector memory CD45RA+ cells were left out of the naive CD8 fraction, which was CD45RO-negative and positively selected for CCR7. The sequenced sample consisted of naive CD8+ T cells from PBMCs. The source of these receptors is a young man in good health. Some clones in this sample may be carry-over from other donors' samples.

The CDR3 coding sequence is TGTGCCAGCAGACCCAGTCTTAGCAATCAGCCCCAGCATTTT. Protein sequence: CASRPSLSNQPQHF. The rearrangement links TRBV27 to TRBJ1-5; D unresolved. This CDR3 spans 14 amino acids. Trimming removed 6 bases from V and 0 bases from J, with 9 bases in between. The germline V gene has CDR1 MNHEY and CDR2 SMNVEV (reference sequence).

This clone showed up just once. This chain links TRBV5-4 with TRBJ2-7; D unresolved. Between the trimmed V and J ends, which lost 0 bases and 2 bases, there was a span of 6 bases. Germline V CDR1 and CDR2: SGHNT, YYREEE (reference sequence). This CDR3 has 13 residues. The CDR3 DNA reads TGTGCCAGCAGCTTGGGGGCCCCCTACGAGCAGTACTTC. Amino acids: CASSLGAPYEQYF.

The rearrangement links TRBV13 to TRBJ1-4, with TRBD1 matching over 7 bases. The V and J ends lost 2 bases and 8 bases, in that order; junction bases with no gene match: 14. Germline-derived CDR1 and CDR2 are PRHDT and FYEKMQ (reference sequence). The CDR3 has 17 amino acids. As DNA, the CDR3 is TGTGCCAGCAGCTTAACTAGAGGGGGCGCGTTGGACGAAAAACTGTTTTTT. Translating it yields CASSLTRGGALDEKLFF.

The chain employs TRBV10-3 and TRBJ2-7; 9 bases align to TRBD1. The germline CDR1 and CDR2 sequences are ENHRY and SYGVKD. Losses at the gene ends were 2 bases for V and 4 bases for J; bases not matched to a gene: 6. This CDR3 is built from 15 residues. CDR3 nucleotides: TGTGCCATCAGTGAGACCGGGACAGGGTTTTACGAGCAGTACTTC. Translation: CAISETGTGFYEQYF.

The rearrangement uses TRBV27 and TRBJ1-1; D perhaps matches TRBD1 (5 bases). V was cut by 8 bases and J by 3 bases, with 22 bases left in between. There are 16 residues in the CDR3. The germline V gene has CDR1 MNHEY and CDR2 SMNVEV (reference sequence). The CDR3 DNA reads TGTGCCAGCGGAAGTTTACCCACGGGGGGACACACTGAAGCTTTCTTT. Translating it yields CASGSLPTGGHTEAFF.

The chain has TRBV5-1 and TRBJ2-7, with 10 bases identical to TRBD2. This CDR3 comprises 15 residues. Germline CDR1 is SGHRS and CDR2 is YFSETQ. V gave up 4 bases and J gave up 2 bases; unmatched junction bases: 6. The CDR3, as DNA: TGCGCCAGCAGCCCCGGACTAGCGGTCCCCTACGAGCAGTACTTC. As protein: CASSPGLAVPYEQYF.

This rearrangement joins TRBV9 to TRBJ2-7; the D gene is possibly TRBD2 (6 bases). Germline-derived CDR1 and CDR2 are SGDLS and YYNGEE. The ends were cut back, 4 bases at V and 2 bases at J, with 13 bases in the middle. The CDR3 has 14 amino acids. The chain's CDR3 is CASSNRDSPYEQYF. CDR3 coding DNA: TGTGCCAGCAGCAACCGGGACTCTCCCTACGAGCAGTACTTC.

The CDR3 region has the DNA TGTGCCAGCAGCTTGGGAGACACCTCCTACAATGAGCAGTTCTTC. It translates to CASSLGDTSYNEQFF. The chain has TRBV5-6 and TRBJ2-1; D is ambiguous. V was shortened by 0 bases and J by 0 bases, with 7 bases between the two germline ends. Germline CDR1 SGHDT, CDR2 YYEEEE. The CDR3 consists of 15 residues.

The rearrangement uses TRBV19 and TRBJ1-1; D is undetermined. From germline, CDR1 is LNHDA and CDR2 SQIVND (reference sequence). The V end was cut by 5 bases, the J end by 3 bases, with 13 bases between. The CDR3 is 14 residues long. CDR3 amino acids: CASSSAGWDTEAFF. The CDR3 nucleotides are TGTGCCAGTAGTTCTGCAGGTTGGGACACTGAAGCTTTCTTT.

The count of this clone is one. The V and J genes are TRBV4-1 and TRBJ1-2; TRBD1 aligns across 8 bases. The CDR3 spans 13 residues. CDR1 MGHRA and CDR2 YSYEKL come from the germline V gene. Trimming took 1 base from V and 8 from J; bases not matched to a gene: 3. CDR3: CASSQGSGGGYTF. The CDR3 nucleotides read TGCGCCAGCAGCCAAGGCTCAGGGGGCGGCTACACCTTC.

This chain links TRBV14 with TRBJ2-1; 8 bases align to TRBD2. This CDR3 region has 13 residues. Losses at the gene ends were 4 bases for V and 9 bases for J; bases not matched to a gene: 5. Germline assignment: CDR1 SGHDN and CDR2 FVKESK. The CDR3 is CASSLGGAGEQFF. The CDR3 coding sequence is TGTGCCAGCAGCCTCGGGGGGGCTGGTGAGCAGTTCTTC.

The chain combines TRBV7-8 with TRBJ2-7, with 11 bases that match TRBD1. Per the germline V gene, CDR1 is SGHVS and CDR2 is FQNEAQ. This CDR3 has 15 residues. Trimming cost V 1 base and J 5 bases; bases outside gene matches: 4. CDR3 nucleotide sequence: TGTGCCAGCAGCTTAGACGGGACAGGGGGTAACGAGCAGTACTTC. It yields the protein CASSLDGTGGNEQYF. Supplemented by reference TRBV7-8 and TRBJ2-7, the full variable domain reads GAGVSQSPRYKVAKRGQDVALRCDPISGHVSLFWYQQALGQGPEFLTYFQNEAQLDKSGLPSDRFFAERPEGSVSTLKIQRTQQEDSAVYLCASSLDGTGGNEQYFGPGTRLTVT.

The chain employs TRBV11-2 and TRBJ1-2; D gene unclear. The CDR3 extends over 11 amino acids. CDR1 and CDR2 from the germline V gene are SGHAT and FQNNGV. The V end lost 5 bases, the J end lost 8 bases, and 9 bases lay between the germline ends. In DNA form, the CDR3 reads TGTGCCAGCAGCCCACCCTGGGGCTACACCTTC. Protein product: CASSPPWGYTF.